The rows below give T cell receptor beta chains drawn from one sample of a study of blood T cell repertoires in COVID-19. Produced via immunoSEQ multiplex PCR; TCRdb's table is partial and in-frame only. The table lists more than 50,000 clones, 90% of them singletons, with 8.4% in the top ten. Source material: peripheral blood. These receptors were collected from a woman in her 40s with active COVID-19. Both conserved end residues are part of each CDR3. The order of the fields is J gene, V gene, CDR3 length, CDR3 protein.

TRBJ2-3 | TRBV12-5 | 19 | CASGLVLGGGAGGTDTQYF
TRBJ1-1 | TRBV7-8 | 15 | CASSLGAVVNTEAFF
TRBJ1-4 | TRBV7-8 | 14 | CASSLARSSEKLFF
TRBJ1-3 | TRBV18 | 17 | CASSPTGGQSSGNTIYF
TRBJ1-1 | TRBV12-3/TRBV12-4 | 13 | CASSLTGGGEAFF
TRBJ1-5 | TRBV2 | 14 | CASSSGQGGQPQHF
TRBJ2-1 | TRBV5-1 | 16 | CASSLMTTPAYNEQFF
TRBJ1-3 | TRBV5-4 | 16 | CASSHASGRTGNTIYF
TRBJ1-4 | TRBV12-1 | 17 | CASSQVPGQVRGEKLFF
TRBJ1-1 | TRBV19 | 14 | CASTSATPGTEAFF